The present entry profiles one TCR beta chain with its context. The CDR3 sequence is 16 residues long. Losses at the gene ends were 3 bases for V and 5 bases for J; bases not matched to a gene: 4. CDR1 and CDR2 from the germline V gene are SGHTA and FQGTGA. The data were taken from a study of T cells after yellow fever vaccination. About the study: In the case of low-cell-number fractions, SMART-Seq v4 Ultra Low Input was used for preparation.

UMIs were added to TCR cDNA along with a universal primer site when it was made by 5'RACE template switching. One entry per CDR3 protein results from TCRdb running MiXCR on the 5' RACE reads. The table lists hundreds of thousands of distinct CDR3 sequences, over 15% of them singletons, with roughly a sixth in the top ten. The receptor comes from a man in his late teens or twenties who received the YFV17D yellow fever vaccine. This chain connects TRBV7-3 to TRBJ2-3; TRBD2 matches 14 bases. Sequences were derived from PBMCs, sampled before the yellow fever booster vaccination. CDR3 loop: CASSLGTSGGLDTQYF. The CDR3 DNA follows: TGTGCCAGCAGCTTGGGGACTAGCGGGGGATTAGATACGCAGTATTTT. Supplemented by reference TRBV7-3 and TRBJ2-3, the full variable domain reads GAGVSQTPSNKVTEKGKYVELRCDPISGHTALYWYRQSLGQGPEFLIYFQGTGAADDSGLPNDRFFAVRPEGSVSTLKIQRTERGDSAVYLCASSLGTSGGLDTQYFGPGTRLTVL.